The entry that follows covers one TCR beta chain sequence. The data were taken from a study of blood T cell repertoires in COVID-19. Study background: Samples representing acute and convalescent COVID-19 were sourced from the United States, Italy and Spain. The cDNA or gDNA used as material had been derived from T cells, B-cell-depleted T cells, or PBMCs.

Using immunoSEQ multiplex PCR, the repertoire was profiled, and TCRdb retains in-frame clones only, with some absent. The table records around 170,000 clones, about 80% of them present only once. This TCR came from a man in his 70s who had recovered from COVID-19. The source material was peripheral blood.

The CDR3 sequence: CASSADWGVNNQPQHF. As DNA, the CDR3 is TGCGCCAGCAGCGCGGACTGGGGAGTGAACAATCAGCCCCAGCATTTT. The J gene is TRBJ1-5, the V gene TRBV5-1; D gene uncertain. CDR1 and CDR2 (germline): SGHRS, YFSETQ. The CDR3 extends over 16 amino acids. V lost 4 bases and J 3 bases, leaving 17 bases between the germline ends.